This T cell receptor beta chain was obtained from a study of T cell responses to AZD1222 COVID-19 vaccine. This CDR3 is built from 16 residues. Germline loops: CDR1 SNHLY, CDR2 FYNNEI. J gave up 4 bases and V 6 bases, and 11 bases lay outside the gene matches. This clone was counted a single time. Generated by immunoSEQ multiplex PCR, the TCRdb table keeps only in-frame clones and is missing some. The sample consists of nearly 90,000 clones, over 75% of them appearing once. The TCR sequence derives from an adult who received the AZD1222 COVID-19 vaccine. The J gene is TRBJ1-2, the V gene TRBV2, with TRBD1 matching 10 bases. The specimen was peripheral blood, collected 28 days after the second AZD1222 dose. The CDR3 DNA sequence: TGTGCCAGCAGGTCGCGGACAGGGGGTATTAGCTATGGCTACACCTTC. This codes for CASRSRTGGISYGYTF.